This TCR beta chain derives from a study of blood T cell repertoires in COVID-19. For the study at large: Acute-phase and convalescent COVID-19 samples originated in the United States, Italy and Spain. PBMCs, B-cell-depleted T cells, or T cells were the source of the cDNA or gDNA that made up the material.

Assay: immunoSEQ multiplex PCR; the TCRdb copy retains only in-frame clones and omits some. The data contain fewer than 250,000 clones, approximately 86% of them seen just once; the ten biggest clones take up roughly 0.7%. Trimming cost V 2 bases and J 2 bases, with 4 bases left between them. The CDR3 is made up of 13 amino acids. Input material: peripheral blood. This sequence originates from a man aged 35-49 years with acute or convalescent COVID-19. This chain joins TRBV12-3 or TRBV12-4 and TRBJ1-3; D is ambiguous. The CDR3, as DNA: TGTGCCAGCAGTTTACGAGCTGGAAACACCATATATTTT. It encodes CASSLRAGNTIYF.